This TCR beta chain was observed in a study of T-cell reconstitution after alpha-beta-depleted transplantation in children. Findings of the study overall: Several hundred expanded graft clones reportedly supplied alpha-beta T cells about two months after transplant. After one year, T-cell counts and TCRbeta diversity mostly came from new T cells. Diversity of TCRbeta at day 60 was high in some patients, arising from surviving recipient T cells and thymic progenitors.

Researchers prepared the TCRbeta library using unique molecular identifiers, the study reports. TCRdb called the PCR reads again in MiXCR, with one record for every CDR3 protein. The sample lists 500,000 or so distinct CDR3 sequences; roughly 11% were seen once. This CDR3 has 12 residues. The germline CDR1 and CDR2 sequences are MNHEY and SVGAGI. Trimming removed 6 bases from V and 5 bases from J, with 10 bases in between. This clonotype was seen ten or more times. What it recognizes is unknown. The sequence derives from a female patient aged 2-9 years who had a stem cell transplant for aplastic anemia, so the T cells may come from the graft donor. This rearrangement joins TRBV6-5 to TRBJ1-2; D call uncertain. Here the sequenced sample was PBMCs, mostly from graft donor cells, taken 180 days after TCRalphabeta/CD19-depleted stem cell transplant. CDR3: CASRQPVYGYTF. The DNA of the CDR3 is TGTGCCAGCAGACAGCCAGTTTATGGCTACACCTTC.